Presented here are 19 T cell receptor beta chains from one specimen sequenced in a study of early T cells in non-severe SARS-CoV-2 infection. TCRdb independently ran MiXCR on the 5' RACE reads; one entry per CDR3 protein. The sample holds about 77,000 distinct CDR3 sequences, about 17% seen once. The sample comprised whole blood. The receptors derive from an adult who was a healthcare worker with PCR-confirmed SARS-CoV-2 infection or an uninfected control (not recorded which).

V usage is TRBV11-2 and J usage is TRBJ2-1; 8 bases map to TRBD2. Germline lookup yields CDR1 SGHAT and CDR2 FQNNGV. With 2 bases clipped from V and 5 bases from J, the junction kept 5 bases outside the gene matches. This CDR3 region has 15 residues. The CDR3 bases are TGTGCCAGCAGCTTATTCCTAGCGGGCAACAATGAGCAGTTCTTC. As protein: CASSLFLAGNNEQFF. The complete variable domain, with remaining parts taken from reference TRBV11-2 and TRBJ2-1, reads EAGVAQSPRYKIIEKRQSVAFWCNPISGHATLYWYQQILGQGPKLLIQFQNNGVVDDSQLPKDRFSAERLKGVDSTLKIQPAKLEDSAVYLCASSLFLAGNNEQFFGPGTRLTVL.

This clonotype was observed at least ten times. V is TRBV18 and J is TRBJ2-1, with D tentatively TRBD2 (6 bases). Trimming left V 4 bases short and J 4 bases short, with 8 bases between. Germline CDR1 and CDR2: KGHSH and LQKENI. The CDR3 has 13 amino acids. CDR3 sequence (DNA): TGTGCCAGCTCACTCGGGACTTACAATGAGCAGTTCTTC. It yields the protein CASSLGTYNEQFF.

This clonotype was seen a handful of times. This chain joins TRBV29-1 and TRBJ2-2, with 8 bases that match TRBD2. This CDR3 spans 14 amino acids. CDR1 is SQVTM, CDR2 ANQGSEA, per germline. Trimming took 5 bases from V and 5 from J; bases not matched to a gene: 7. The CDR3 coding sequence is TGCAGCGTTCGGCGAGCGGGAGTGACCGGGGAGCTGTTTTTT. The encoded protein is CSVRRAGVTGELFF.

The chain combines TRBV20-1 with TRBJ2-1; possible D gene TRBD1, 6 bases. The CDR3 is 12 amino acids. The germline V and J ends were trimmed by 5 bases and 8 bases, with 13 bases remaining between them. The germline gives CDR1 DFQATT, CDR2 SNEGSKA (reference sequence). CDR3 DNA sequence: TGCAGTGCTCCAGGGGTTACCGATGAGCAGTTCTTC. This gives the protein CSAPGVTDEQFF.

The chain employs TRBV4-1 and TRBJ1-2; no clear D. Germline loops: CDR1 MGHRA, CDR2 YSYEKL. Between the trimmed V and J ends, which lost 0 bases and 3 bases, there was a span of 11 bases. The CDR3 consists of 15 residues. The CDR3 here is CASSQDPRGDYGYTF. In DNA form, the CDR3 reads TGCGCCAGCAGCCAAGATCCGCGGGGTGACTATGGCTACACCTTC.

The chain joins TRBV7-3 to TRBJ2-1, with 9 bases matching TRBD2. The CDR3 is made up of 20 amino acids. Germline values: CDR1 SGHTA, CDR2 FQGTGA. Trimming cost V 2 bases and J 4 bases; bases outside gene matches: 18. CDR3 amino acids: CASSLVLRAELAGQYNEQFF. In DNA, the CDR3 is TGTGCCAGCAGCTTAGTTCTACGGGCGGAGCTAGCGGGACAATACAATGAGCAGTTCTTC.

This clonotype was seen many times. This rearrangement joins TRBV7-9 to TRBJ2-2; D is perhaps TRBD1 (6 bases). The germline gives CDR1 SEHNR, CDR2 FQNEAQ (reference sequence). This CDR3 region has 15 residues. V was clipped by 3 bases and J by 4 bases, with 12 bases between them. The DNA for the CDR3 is TGTGCCAGCAGCTTCGGTACAGGGCCCACCGGGGAGCTGTTTTTT. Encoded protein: CASSFGTGPTGELFF.

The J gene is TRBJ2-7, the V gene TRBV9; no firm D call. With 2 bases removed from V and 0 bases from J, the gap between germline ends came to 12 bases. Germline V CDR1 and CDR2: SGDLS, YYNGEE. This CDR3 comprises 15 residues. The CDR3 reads CASSVGPSSSYEQYF. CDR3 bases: TGTGCCAGCAGCGTGGGCCCGTCCAGCTCCTACGAGCAGTACTTC.

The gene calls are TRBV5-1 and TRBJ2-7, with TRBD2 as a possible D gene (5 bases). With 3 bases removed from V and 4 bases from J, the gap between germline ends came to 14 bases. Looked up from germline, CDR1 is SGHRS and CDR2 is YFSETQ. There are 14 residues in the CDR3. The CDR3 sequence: CASSSDLGGYEQYF. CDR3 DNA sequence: TGCGCCAGCAGCTCGGACCTAGGCGGGTACGAGCAGTACTTC.

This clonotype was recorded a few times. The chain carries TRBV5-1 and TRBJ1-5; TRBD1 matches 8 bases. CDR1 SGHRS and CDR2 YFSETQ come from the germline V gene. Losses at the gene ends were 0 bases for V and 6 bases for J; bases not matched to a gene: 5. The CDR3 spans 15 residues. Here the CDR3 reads CASSLGTGPSQPQHF. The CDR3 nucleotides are TGCGCCAGCAGCTTGGGGACAGGGCCCTCTCAGCCCCAGCATTTT. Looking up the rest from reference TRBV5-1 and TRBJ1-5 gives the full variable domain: KAGVTQTPRYLIKTRGQQVTLSCSPISGHRSVSWYQQTPGQGLQFLFEYFSETQRNKGNFPGRFSGRQFSNSRSEMNVSTLELGDSALYLCASSLGTGPSQPQHFGDGTRLSIL.

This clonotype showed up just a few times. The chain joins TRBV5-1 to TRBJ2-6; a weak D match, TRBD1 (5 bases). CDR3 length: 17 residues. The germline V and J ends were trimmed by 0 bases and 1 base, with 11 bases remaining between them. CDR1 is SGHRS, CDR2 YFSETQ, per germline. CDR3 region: CASSLAGSSSGANVLTF. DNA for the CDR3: TGCGCCAGCAGCTTGGCAGGGTCGTCATCTGGGGCCAACGTCCTGACTTTC.

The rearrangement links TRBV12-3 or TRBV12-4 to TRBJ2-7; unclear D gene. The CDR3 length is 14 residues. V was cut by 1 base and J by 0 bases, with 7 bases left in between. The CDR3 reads CASSLEEYSYEQYF. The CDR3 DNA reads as TGTGCCAGCAGTTTAGAGGAGTACTCCTACGAGCAGTACTTC.

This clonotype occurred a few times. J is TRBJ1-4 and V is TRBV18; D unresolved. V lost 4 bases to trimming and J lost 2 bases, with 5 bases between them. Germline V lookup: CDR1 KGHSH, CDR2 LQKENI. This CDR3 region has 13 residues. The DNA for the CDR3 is TGTGCCAGCTCACGTGGGACTAATGAAAAACTGTTTTTT. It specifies CASSRGTNEKLFF.

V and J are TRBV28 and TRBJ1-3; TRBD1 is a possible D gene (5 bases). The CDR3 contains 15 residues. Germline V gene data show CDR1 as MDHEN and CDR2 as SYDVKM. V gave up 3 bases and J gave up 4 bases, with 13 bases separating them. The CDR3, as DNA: TGTGCCAGCAGTTTGGTGGGGGGATCGGGAAACACCATATATTTT. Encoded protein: CASSLVGGSGNTIYF.

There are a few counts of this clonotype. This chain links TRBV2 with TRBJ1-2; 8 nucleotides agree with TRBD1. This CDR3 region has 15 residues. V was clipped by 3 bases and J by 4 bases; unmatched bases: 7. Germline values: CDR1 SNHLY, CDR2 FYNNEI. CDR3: CASSDQPGTGYGYTF. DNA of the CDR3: TGTGCCAGCAGTGACCAACCCGGGACAGGCTATGGCTACACCTTC.

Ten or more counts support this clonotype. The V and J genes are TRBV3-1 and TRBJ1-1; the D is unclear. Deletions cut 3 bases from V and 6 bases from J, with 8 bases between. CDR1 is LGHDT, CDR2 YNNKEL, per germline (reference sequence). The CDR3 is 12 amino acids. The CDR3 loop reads CASSQGRAEAFF. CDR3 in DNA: TGTGCCAGCAGCCAGGGGAGGGCTGAAGCTTTCTTT. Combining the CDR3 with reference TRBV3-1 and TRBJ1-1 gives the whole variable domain DTAVSQTPKYLVTQMGNDKSIKCEQNLGHDTMYWYKQDSKKFLKIMFSYNNKELIINETVPNRFSPKSPDKAHLNLHINSLELGDSAVYFCASSQGRAEAFFGQGTRLTVV.

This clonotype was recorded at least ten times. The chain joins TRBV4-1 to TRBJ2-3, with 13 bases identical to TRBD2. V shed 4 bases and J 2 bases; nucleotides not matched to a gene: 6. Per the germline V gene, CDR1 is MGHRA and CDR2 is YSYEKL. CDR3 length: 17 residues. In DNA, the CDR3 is TGCGCCAGCAGCCTGGGACTAGCGGGGACCTACACAGATACGCAGTATTTT. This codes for CASSLGLAGTYTDTQYF.

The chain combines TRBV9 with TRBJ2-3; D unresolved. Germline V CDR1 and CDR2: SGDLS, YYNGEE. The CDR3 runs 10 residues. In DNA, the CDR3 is TGTGCAAGTGGGACAGATACGCAGTATTTT. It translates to CASGTDTQYF.

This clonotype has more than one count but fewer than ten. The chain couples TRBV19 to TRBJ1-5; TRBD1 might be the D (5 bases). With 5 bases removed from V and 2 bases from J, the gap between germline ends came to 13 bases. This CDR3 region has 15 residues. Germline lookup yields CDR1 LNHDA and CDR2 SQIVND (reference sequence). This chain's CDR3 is CASSPLSRGNQPQHF. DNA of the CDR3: TGTGCCAGTAGTCCCCTTAGCAGGGGCAATCAGCCCCAGCATTTT.